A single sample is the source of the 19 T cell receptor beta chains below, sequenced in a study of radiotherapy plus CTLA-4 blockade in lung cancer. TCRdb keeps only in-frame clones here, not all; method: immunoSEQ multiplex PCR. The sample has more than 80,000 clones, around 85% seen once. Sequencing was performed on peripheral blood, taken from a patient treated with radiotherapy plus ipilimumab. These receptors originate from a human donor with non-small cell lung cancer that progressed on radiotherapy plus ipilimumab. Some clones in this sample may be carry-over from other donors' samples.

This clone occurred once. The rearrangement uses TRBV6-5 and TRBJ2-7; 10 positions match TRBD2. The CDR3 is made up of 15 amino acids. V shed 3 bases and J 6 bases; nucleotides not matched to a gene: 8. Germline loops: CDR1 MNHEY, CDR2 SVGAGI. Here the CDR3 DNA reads TGTGCCAGCAGTTATAGTGAGGGACTAGCGACCGAGCAGTACTTC. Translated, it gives CASSYSEGLATEQYF.

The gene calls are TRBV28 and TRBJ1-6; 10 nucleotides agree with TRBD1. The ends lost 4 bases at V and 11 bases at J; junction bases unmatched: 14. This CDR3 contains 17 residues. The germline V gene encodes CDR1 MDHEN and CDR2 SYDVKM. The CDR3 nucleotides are TGTGCCAGCAGTTCCCCTGGGACAGGGGTCCCTTGGACACCCCTCCACTTT. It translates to CASSSPGTGVPWTPLHF.

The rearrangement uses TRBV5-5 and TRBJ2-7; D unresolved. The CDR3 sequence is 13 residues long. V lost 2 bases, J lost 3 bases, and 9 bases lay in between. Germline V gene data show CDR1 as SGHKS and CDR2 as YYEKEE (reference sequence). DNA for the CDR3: TGTGCCAGCAGCTTTACAGTACTCTACGAGCAGTACTTC. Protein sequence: CASSFTVLYEQYF.

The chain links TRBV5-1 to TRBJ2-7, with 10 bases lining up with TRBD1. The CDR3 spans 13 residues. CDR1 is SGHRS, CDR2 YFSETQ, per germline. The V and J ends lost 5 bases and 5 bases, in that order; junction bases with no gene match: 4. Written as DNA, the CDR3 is TGCGCCAGCAGGGGACAGGGGAGGGACGAGCAGTACTTC. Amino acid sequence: CASRGQGRDEQYF.

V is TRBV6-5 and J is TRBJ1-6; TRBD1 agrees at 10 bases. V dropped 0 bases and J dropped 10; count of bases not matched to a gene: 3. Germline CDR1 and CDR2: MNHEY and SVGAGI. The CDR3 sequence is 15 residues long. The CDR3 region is CASSYSTGGSSPLHF. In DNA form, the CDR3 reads TGTGCCAGCAGTTACTCGACAGGGGGCTCGTCACCCCTCCACTTT.

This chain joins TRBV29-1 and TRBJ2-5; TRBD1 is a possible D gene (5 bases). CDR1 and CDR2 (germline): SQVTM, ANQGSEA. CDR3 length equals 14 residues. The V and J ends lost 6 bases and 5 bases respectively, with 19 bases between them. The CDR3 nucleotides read TGCAGCGTCCTACAGACAGCCTTCGGGGAGACCCAGTACTTC. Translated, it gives CSVLQTAFGETQYF.

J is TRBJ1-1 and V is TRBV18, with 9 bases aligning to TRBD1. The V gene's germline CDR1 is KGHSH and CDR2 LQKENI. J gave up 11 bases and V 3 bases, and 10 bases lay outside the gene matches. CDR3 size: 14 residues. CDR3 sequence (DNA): TGTGCCAGCTCACCCGAGGGACAGGGAGTGAGGGCTTTCTTT. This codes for CASSPEGQGVRAFF.

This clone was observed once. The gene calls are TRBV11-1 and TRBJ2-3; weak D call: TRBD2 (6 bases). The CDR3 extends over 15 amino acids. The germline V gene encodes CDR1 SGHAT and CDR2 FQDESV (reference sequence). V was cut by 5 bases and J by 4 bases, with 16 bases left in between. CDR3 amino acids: CASSDLGLSADTQYF. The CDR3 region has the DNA TGTGCCAGCAGCGACCTGGGACTTAGCGCAGATACGCAGTATTTT.

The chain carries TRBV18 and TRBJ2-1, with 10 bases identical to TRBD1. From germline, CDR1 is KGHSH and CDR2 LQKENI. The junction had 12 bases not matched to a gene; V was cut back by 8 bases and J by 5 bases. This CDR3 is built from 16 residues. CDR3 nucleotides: TGTGCCAGCAGACCCGGGACAGGGGATCCTAACAATGAGCAGTTCTTC. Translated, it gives CASRPGTGDPNNEQFF.

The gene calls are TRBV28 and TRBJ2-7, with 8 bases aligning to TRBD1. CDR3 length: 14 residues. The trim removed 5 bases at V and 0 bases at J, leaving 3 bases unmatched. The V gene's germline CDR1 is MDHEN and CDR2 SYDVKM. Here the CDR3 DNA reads TGTGCCAGCAGTAGGACAGGGAGCTCCTACGAGCAGTACTTC. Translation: CASSRTGSSYEQYF.

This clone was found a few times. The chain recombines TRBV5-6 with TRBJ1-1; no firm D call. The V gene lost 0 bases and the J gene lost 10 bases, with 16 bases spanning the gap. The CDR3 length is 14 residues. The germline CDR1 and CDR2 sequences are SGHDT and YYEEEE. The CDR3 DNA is TGTGCCAGCAGCTTGGTTTCAGACGCCTTGGGAGCTTTCTTT. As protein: CASSLVSDALGAFF.

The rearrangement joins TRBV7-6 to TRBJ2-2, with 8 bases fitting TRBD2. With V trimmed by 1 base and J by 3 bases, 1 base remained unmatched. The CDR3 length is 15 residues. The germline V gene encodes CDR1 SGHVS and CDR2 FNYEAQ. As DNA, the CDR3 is TGTGCCAGCAGCTTAGTCGGGAGGGACACCGGGGAGCTGTTTTTT. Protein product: CASSLVGRDTGELFF. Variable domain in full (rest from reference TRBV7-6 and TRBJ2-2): GAGVSQSPRYKVTKRGQDVALRCDPISGHVSLYWYRQALGQGPEFLTYFNYEAQQDKSGLPNDRFSAERPEGSISTLTIQRTEQRDSAMYRCASSLVGRDTGELFFGEGSRLTVL.

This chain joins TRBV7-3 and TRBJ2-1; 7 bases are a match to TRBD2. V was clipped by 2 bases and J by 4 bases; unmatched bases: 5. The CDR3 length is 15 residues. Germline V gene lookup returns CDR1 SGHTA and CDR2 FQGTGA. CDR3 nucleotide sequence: TGTGCCAGCAGCTTAGGAGCGGGGTCGTACAATGAGCAGTTCTTC. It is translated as CASSLGAGSYNEQFF.

DNA of the CDR3: TGTGCCAGCAGCCCGCGTGGGGGTTCTGGGGCCAACGTCCTGACTTTC. This encodes CASSPRGGSGANVLTF. This chain links TRBV7-3 with TRBJ2-6; possibly TRBD1 or TRBD2 for D (5 bases each). The CDR3 length is 16 residues. Germline CDR1 reads SGHTA; CDR2 reads FQGTGA. Trimming cost V 5 bases and J 1 base, with 12 bases left between them.

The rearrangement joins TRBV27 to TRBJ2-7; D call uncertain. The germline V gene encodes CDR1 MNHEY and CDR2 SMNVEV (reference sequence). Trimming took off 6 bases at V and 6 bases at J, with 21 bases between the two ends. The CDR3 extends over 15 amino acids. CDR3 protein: CASRIEWGRNVEQYF. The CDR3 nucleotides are TGTGCCAGCAGGATAGAATGGGGAAGGAACGTCGAGCAGTACTTC.

CDR3 amino acids: CASSSGTGVTADTQYF. The CDR3 DNA reads TGCGCCAGCAGCTCGGGGACAGGGGTTACGGCAGATACGCAGTATTTT. The genes are TRBV5-1 and TRBJ2-3; 10 bases fit TRBD1. The CDR3 has 16 amino acids. Germline trimming cut 3 bases from V and 4 bases from J; bases unmatched to any gene: 8. Germline V gives CDR1 SGHRS, CDR2 YFSETQ. The full variable domain, its missing parts supplied by reference TRBV5-1 and TRBJ2-3, is KAGVTQTPRYLIKTRGQQVTLSCSPISGHRSVSWYQQTPGQGLQFLFEYFSETQRNKGNFPGRFSGRQFSNSRSEMNVSTLELGDSALYLCASSSGTGVTADTQYFGPGTRLTVL.

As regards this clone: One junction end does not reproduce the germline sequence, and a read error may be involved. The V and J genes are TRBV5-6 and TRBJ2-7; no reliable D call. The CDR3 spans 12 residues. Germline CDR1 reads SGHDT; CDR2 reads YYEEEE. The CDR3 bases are TGTGCCAGCAGCTTGGGTAGTGTACCCACCTTATTC. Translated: CASSLGSVPTLF.

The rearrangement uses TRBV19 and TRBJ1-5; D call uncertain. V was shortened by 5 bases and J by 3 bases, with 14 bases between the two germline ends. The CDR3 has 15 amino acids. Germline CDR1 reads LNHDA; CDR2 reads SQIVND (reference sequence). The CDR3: CASSLMRALNQPQHF. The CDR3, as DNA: TGTGCCAGTAGTCTGATGAGGGCCCTCAATCAGCCCCAGCATTTT.

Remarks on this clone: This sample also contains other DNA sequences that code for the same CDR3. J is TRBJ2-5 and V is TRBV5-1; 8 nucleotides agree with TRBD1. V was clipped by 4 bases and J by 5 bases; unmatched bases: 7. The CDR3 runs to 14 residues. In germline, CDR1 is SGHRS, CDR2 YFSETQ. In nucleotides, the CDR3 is TGCGCCAGCAGCCCGGGACAGGTCCAGGAGACCCAGTACTTC. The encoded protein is CASSPGQVQETQYF.